This TCR beta chain came from a study of blood T cell repertoires in COVID-19. Turning to the study itself: Acute and convalescent COVID-19 specimens originated in the United States, Italy and Spain.

Trimming stripped 5 bases from V and 0 bases from J, with 13 bases between. CDR1 and CDR2 (germline): SGHTA, FQGNSA. This CDR3 has 15 residues. Clones were sequenced by immunoSEQ multiplex PCR, and TCRdb holds only the in-frame ones, with some missing. The sample contains around 300,000 clones, approximately 81% of which appear only once. The table lists this clone with a count of one. Participants came from roughly 25 US areas, aged roughly 18 to 89 years. Clinical history reported by participants formed the basis on which cohorts were assigned. Each recovered donor of Cohort 3 presented with two negative PCRs, clearance, or symptom resolution.

J is TRBJ1-1 and V is TRBV7-2, with D maybe TRBD1 (6 bases). Sequences were obtained from PBMCs or T cells enriched from blood (not recorded which). The source is a woman in her forties or fifties who had recovered from COVID-19. The CDR3 coding sequence is TGTGCCAGCAGCCCTCGAGGACAGATGAACACTGAAGCTTTCTTT. Amino acids: CASSPRGQMNTEAFF.